Below, 16 T cell receptor beta chains from the same sample are listed, as sequenced in a study of blood T cell repertoires in COVID-19. The method was immunoSEQ multiplex PCR; TCRdb's version includes in-frame clones alone and lacks a portion of them. Seen here are about 130,000 clones, roughly 69% observed once, and the top ten hold under 2.5%. Sequenced material: peripheral blood. These receptors were obtained from a woman in her 70s with acute or convalescent COVID-19.

The chain uses TRBV14 and TRBJ2-7; the match to TRBD2 covers 9 bases. Germline V gene lookup returns CDR1 SGHDN and CDR2 FVKESK. Trimming removed 3 bases from V and 7 bases from J; junction bases left unmatched: 10. The CDR3 is made up of 15 amino acids. CDR3 DNA sequence: TGTGCCAGCAGCCACCGGCGGGAGGGCCGAAGGGAGCAGTACTTC. Protein: CASSHRREGRREQYF.

This clone has just a few counts. The chain couples TRBV28 to TRBJ1-2; D gene unclear. Germline loops: CDR1 MDHEN, CDR2 SYDVKM. The CDR3 extends over 13 amino acids. Trimming took off 9 bases at V and 5 bases at J, with 16 bases between the two ends. For the CDR3, the DNA is TGTGCCAGTCAAAAAACTGGGAGATATGGCTACACCTTC. Amino acid sequence: CASQKTGRYGYTF.

The table lists this clone with a few counts. The rearrangement uses TRBV19 and TRBJ2-3; TRBD2 agrees at 9 bases. With 4 bases clipped from V and 0 bases from J, the junction kept 26 bases outside the gene matches. The CDR3 spans 23 residues. CDR1 and CDR2 (germline): LNHDA, SQIVND (reference sequence). For the CDR3, the DNA is TGTGCCAGTAGTACTCAGGGGAAAGCCCAGCGGGGGGTCCTTTCCTCTAGCACAGATACGCAGTATTTT. Translation: CASSTQGKAQRGVLSSSTDTQYF.

Only a few counts were recorded for this clone. This chain uses TRBV10-2 with TRBJ1-6, with a weak D call TRBD1 (6 bases). V shed 5 bases and J shed 10 bases, with 15 bases lying between them. The CDR3 contains 14 residues. The germline V gene has CDR1 WSHSY and CDR2 SAAADI. CDR3 sequence: CASSTDRFGSPLHF. CDR3 DNA sequence: TGCGCCAGCAGTACCGACAGGTTTGGCTCACCCCTCCACTTT.

This clone appeared a few times. The chain employs TRBV5-1 and TRBJ1-5; D remains unclear. CDR1 and CDR2 (germline): SGHRS, YFSETQ. V shed 0 bases and J shed 2 bases, with 9 bases lying between them. The CDR3 contains 15 residues. The CDR3 DNA follows: TGCGCCAGCAGCTTGGAACCCCGCGGCAATCAGCCCCAGCATTTT. It specifies CASSLEPRGNQPQHF.

The CDR3 spells CASSLSGGRRPYEQYF. DNA of the CDR3: TGCGCCAGCAGCTTGTCGGGGGGCAGGCGCCCCTACGAGCAGTACTTC. The chain recombines TRBV5-1 with TRBJ2-7; TRBD2 might be the D (7 bases). This CDR3 is built from 16 residues. CDR1 is SGHRS and CDR2 is YFSETQ in the germline V gene. Deletions cut 1 base from V and 2 bases from J, with 16 bases between. Variable domain in full (rest from reference TRBV5-1 and TRBJ2-7): KAGVTQTPRYLIKTRGQQVTLSCSPISGHRSVSWYQQTPGQGLQFLFEYFSETQRNKGNFPGRFSGRQFSNSRSEMNVSTLELGDSALYLCASSLSGGRRPYEQYFGPGTRLTVT.

This chain connects TRBV7-2 to TRBJ2-1, with 11 bases identical to TRBD2. With 4 bases clipped from V and 4 bases from J, the junction kept 9 bases outside the gene matches. The CDR3 has 17 amino acids. The V gene's germline CDR1 is SGHTA and CDR2 FQGNSA. CDR3 loop: CASSSLPSGRLYNEQFF. The CDR3 nucleotides are TGTGCCAGCAGCTCCCTCCCTAGCGGGAGGCTTTACAATGAGCAGTTCTTC.

The chain couples TRBV3-1 (or the pseudogene TRBV3-2) to TRBJ1-2, with unresolved D. Trimming took 0 bases from V and 2 from J, leaving 13 bases between them. Germline V gene lookup returns CDR1 LGHDT and CDR2 YNNKEL (reference sequence). The CDR3 is made up of 16 amino acids. In DNA, the CDR3 is TGTGCCAGCAGCCAAGAGTCATCGGGGTGGAACTATGGCTACACCTTC. Translated: CASSQESSGWNYGYTF.

The gene calls are TRBV9 and TRBJ2-3, with 7 bases identical to TRBD2. The V segment lost 4 bases and the J segment 2 bases; nucleotides outside the gene matches: 7. CDR1 SGDLS and CDR2 YYNGEE come from the germline V gene. CDR3 length: 15 amino acids. CDR3 in amino acids: CASSFSSGYTDTQYF. Here the CDR3 DNA reads TGTGCCAGCAGCTTCTCTAGCGGTTACACAGATACGCAGTATTTT.

V is TRBV7-9 and J is TRBJ2-2; weak D call: TRBD2 (5 bases). V lost 8 bases to trimming and J lost 5 bases, with 18 bases between them. Per the germline V gene, CDR1 is SEHNR and CDR2 is FQNEAQ (reference sequence). The CDR3 consists of 15 residues. The CDR3 loop reads CASGLLAPRTGELFF. In DNA form, the CDR3 reads TGTGCCAGCGGACTCCTAGCCCCCAGGACCGGGGAGCTGTTTTTT.

The genes are TRBV6-1 and TRBJ1-6, with D possibly being TRBD1 (6 bases). The germline gives CDR1 MNHNS, CDR2 SASEGT. This CDR3 is 14 amino acids long. V dropped 3 bases and J dropped 8 bases, with 11 bases sitting between them. The CDR3 nucleotides are TGTGCCAGCAGTGATGTGGGACAAGATTCACCCCTCCACTTT. Protein: CASSDVGQDSPLHF.

V gene TRBV28 combines with J gene TRBJ1-1; weak D call: TRBD1 (6 bases). The CDR3 has 14 amino acids. Trimming cost V 5 bases and J 0 bases, with 10 bases left between them. The germline V gene encodes CDR1 MDHEN and CDR2 SYDVKM. The CDR3 nucleotides read TGTGCCAGCAGTGTCGGACAGCTGAACACTGAAGCTTTCTTT. Amino acids: CASSVGQLNTEAFF.

V usage is TRBV9 and J usage is TRBJ2-1, with D tentatively TRBD2 (5 bases). Germline V gene data show CDR1 as SGDLS and CDR2 as YYNGEE. The V end lost 4 bases, the J end lost 4 bases, and 15 bases lay between the germline ends. The CDR3 has 15 amino acids. The CDR3 nucleotides are TGTGCCAGCAGCCCCCGACTAACTACTTACAATGAGCAGTTCTTC. The encoded protein is CASSPRLTTYNEQFF.

This clone appeared a few times. The J gene is TRBJ1-3, the V gene TRBV7-2, with 8 bases identical to TRBD1. From germline, CDR1 is SGHTA and CDR2 FQGNSA. Trimming at V came to 4 bases and at J to 1 base, leaving 3 bases not matched to a gene. CDR3 length: 15 amino acids. The DNA of the CDR3 is TGTGCCAGCAGCTCCCAGGGGGCTTCTGGAAACACCATATATTTT. This sequence encodes CASSSQGASGNTIYF.

V usage is TRBV5-1 and J usage is TRBJ2-7; 13 nucleotides agree with TRBD2. CDR3 length: 15 amino acids. Germline CDR1 SGHRS, CDR2 YFSETQ. The V and J ends lost 4 bases and 3 bases, in that order; junction bases with no gene match: 4. In DNA form, the CDR3 reads TGCGCCAGCAGCGGGGGACTAGCGGGACGCTACGAGCAGTACTTC. Translating gives CASSGGLAGRYEQYF.

This chain joins TRBV4-3 and TRBJ1-5; 9 bases line up with TRBD1. The V gene's germline CDR1 is LGHNA and CDR2 YSLEER. This CDR3 region has 15 residues. V was clipped by 4 bases and J by 6 bases; unmatched bases: 7. CDR3 nucleotides: TGCGCCAGCAGCCCAACGACAGGGGGAAGTCAGCCCCAGCATTTT. It translates to CASSPTTGGSQPQHF.